This entry is about one T cell receptor (beta chain). The data originate from a study of blood T cell repertoires in COVID-19. Study in general: Material from acute and convalescent COVID-19 was sourced from the United States, Italy and Spain. The analysed material was cDNA or gDNA that came from T cells, B-cell-depleted T cells, or PBMCs.

Per the study methods: From reference gene primer amplification, estimates of nucleated cell counts were derived. Produced via immunoSEQ multiplex PCR; TCRdb's table is partial and in-frame only. D and trimming were read from the DNA, whereas the V and J calls and clone size are those reported in that table. The table shows around 150,000 clones, with roughly 90% occurring only once. Germline assignment: CDR1 LGHDT and CDR2 YNNKEL (reference sequence). The CDR3 length is 18 residues. The trim removed 0 bases at V and 4 bases at J, leaving 12 bases unmatched. The receptor was isolated from a man aged 18 to 29 with acute or convalescent COVID-19. The chain joins TRBV3-1 (or the pseudogene TRBV3-2) to TRBJ2-1; TRBD2 agrees at 7 bases. The specimen sequenced was peripheral blood. The CDR3 loop is CASSQDLTSPPLYNEQFF. CDR3 nucleotides: TGTGCCAGCAGCCAAGATTTGACTAGCCCACCCTTATACAATGAGCAGTTCTTC.